The rows below give T cell receptor beta chains drawn from one sample of a study of blood T cells in healthy people across ages. Each CDR3 protein is one row after TCRdb ran MiXCR on the 5' RACE reads. The sample comprises around 1.5 million distinct CDR3 sequences, almost 60% of which are singletons, and approximately 7% rests with the top ten. Sequenced sample: blood. These receptors came from a man in his late teens or twenties in good health. Each CDR3 is given with its conserved first and last residue. D genes are given only for firm matches. The size of a clone is reported for some rows only, either as once, few or many, or as a class for expanded clones.

size | J | D | V | DNA | CDR3
. | TRBJ1-2 | . | TRBV5-1 | TGCGCCAGCAGCTTGGCAGTCCCGAATAGAGGCTATGGCTACACCTTC | CASSLAVPNRGYGYTF
. | TRBJ2-3 | . | TRBV7-2 | TGTGCCAGCAGCTTAGAGGCAGGGGCGTACACAGATACGCAGTATTTT | CASSLEAGAYTDTQYF
. | TRBJ1-2 | . | TRBV15 | TGTGCCACCAGCAGAGCAGGGACCAACTATGGCTACACCTTC | CATSRAGTNYGYTF
. | TRBJ1-4 | TRBD1 | TRBV6-6 | TGTGCCAGCAGTCACGGCGGGACAGAAAATGAAAAACTGTTTTTT | CASSHGGTENEKLFF
. | TRBJ2-1 | TRBD2 | TRBV7-9 | TGTGCCAGCAGCTTAGGAGCTAGCGGCTATATTGATGAGCAGTTCTTC | CASSLGASGYIDEQFF
. | TRBJ2-2 | TRBD1 | TRBV14 | TGTGCCAGCAGCCACCTGGACAGGGCGAACACCGGGGAGCTGTTTTTT | CASSHLDRANTGELFF
. | TRBJ2-5 | . | TRBV6-2/TRBV6-3 | TGTGCCAGCAGTTACCATGGCGGGCCACCGGAGTACTTC | CASSYHGGPPEYF
. | TRBJ2-2 | TRBD2 | TRBV29-1 | TGCAGCGTCAAACCCGCGGGGGGTAGCACCGGGGAGCTGTTTTTT | CSVKPAGGSTGELFF
. | TRBJ2-7 | . | TRBV10-3 | TGTGCCATCAGTGAACCTAGCTGGAGCTCCTACGAGCAGTACTTC | CAISEPSWSSYEQYF
. | TRBJ2-2 | . | TRBV5-1 | TGCGCCAGCAGGAGCGGCGGGACGAACACCGGGGAGCTGTTTTTT | CASRSGGTNTGELFF
few | TRBJ1-2 | . | TRBV2 | TGTGCCAGCAGTACGACCAGGGGTTCTGACTATGGCTACACCTTC | CASSTTRGSDYGYTF
. | TRBJ1-3 | . | TRBV25-1 | TGTGCCAGCAGTGATGGGACCTACTCTGGAAACACCATATATTTT | CASSDGTYSGNTIYF
few | TRBJ2-7 | TRBD1 | TRBV5-1 | TGTGCCAGCAGTGCTGGGACAGGGAGGTACGAGCAGTACTTC | CASSAGTGRYEQYF
. | TRBJ1-1 | . | TRBV6-2/TRBV6-3 | TGTGCCAGCAGTTACATTGCCAGACCGAACACTGAAGCTTTCTTT | CASSYIARPNTEAFF
few | TRBJ2-7 | TRBD2 | TRBV29-1 | TGCAGCGTCGAAGACTCGACTAGCGGACTGTACGAGCAGTACTTC | CSVEDSTSGLYEQYF
. | TRBJ2-1 | . | TRBV11-2 | TGTGCCAGCAGCTCCCCCCCTAACAATGAGCAGTTCTTC | CASSSPPNNEQFF
. | TRBJ1-5 | . | TRBV6-6 | TGTGCCAGCAGTTACTCTGTAGCTAGCAATCAGCCCCAGCATTTT | CASSYSVASNQPQHF
. | TRBJ1-2 | . | TRBV12-3/TRBV12-4 | TGTGCCAGCAGTGTTCCAGGGGATGAAAATGGCTACACCTTC | CASSVPGDENGYTF
. | TRBJ2-1 | TRBD1 | TRBV2 | TGTGCCAGCAGTGAAGGAGCGGGGACAGGGAACAATGAGCAGTTCTTC | CASSEGAGTGNNEQFF
few | TRBJ2-7 | TRBD2 | TRBV12-3/TRBV12-4 | TGTGCCAGCAGTTTAGGGACTAGCGGCCGCGGCGAGCAGTACTTC | CASSLGTSGRGEQYF
few | TRBJ1-2 | . | TRBV14 | TGTGCCAGCAGCCACAGATTTGGAGCTAACTATGGCTACACCTTC | CASSHRFGANYGYTF
. | TRBJ1-2 | . | TRBV7-9 | TGTGCCAGCAGCTTAGATCACGTTGGCTACACCTTC | CASSLDHVGYTF
few | TRBJ1-2 | . | TRBV6-5 | TGTGCCAGCAGTTACTCGACGGGATATGGCTACACCTTC | CASSYSTGYGYTF
. | TRBJ1-1 | . | TRBV4-3 | TGCGCCAGCAGCCAGTACGCGACAGGCAACACTGAAGCTTTCTTT | CASSQYATGNTEAFF
. | TRBJ2-7 | . | TRBV29-1 | TGCAGCGTTGACCAGGGTAACGAGCAGTACTTC | CSVDQGNEQYF
. | TRBJ2-1 | . | TRBV6-5 | TGTGCCAGCAGTTACGACGGCCGAAAGCAGTTCTTC | CASSYDGRKQFF
. | TRBJ2-4 | TRBD2 | TRBV5-1 | TGCGCCAGCAGCTTGGTAACTAGCGGGAGCGCGAACATTCAGTACTTC | CASSLVTSGSANIQYF
. | TRBJ1-1 | . | TRBV28 | TGTGCCAGCAGCCCTCAGATCGAAGCTTTCTTT | CASSPQIEAFF
. | TRBJ2-1 | . | TRBV7-9 | TGTGCCAGCAGCCCTCAGAGGAGCGACGCGGGCTATGGCAATGAGCAGTTCTTC | CASSPQRSDAGYGNEQFF
. | TRBJ2-7 | . | TRBV7-2 | TGTGCCAGCAGCTTAATTTCGATGTCGGCGGGCCGCGAGCAGTACTTC | CASSLISMSAGREQYF
. | TRBJ2-7 | . | TRBV10-3 | TGTGCCGTCGCGACAGCAAACACCTACGAGCAGTACTTC | CAVATANTYEQYF
. | TRBJ2-5 | . | TRBV2 | TGTGCCAGCAGGCCGGGGCAAGAGACCCAGTACTTC | CASRPGQETQYF
. | TRBJ2-3 | TRBD2 | TRBV2 | TGTGCCAGCAAAAGGCTGACTAGCGGCAAAGATACGCAGTATTTT | CASKRLTSGKDTQYF
many | TRBJ1-1 | . | TRBV6-6 | TGTGCCAGCAGTTCCAGGGAAAACACTGAAGCTTTCTTT | CASSSRENTEAFF
once | TRBJ2-7 | . | TRBV4-1 | TGCGCCAGCAGCCAAGTGGTAACAAAAACAGGGTCGCACGAGCAGTACTTC | CASSQVVTKTGSHEQYF
. | TRBJ2-1 | TRBD2 | TRBV12-3/TRBV12-4 | TGTGCCAGCAGTTTAAGCGGGGAGTCCAATGAGCAGTTCTTC | CASSLSGESNEQFF
. | TRBJ2-7 | . | TRBV29-1 | TGCAGCGGTGAGACAGGCGCTACTCCCTCCGAGCAGTACTTC | CSGETGATPSEQYF
few | TRBJ2-1 | . | TRBV4-3 | TGCGCCAGCAGCCAACTCGGGGCAGGCTACAATGAGCAGTTCTTC | CASSQLGAGYNEQFF
. | TRBJ2-5 | TRBD2 | TRBV7-9 | TGTGCCAGCAGCTTACGGGCGGGAGGCCTCCAAGAGACCCAGTACTTC | CASSLRAGGLQETQYF
. | TRBJ1-3 | . | TRBV12-3/TRBV12-4 | TGTGCCAGCAGTTCGGGGGAACCTGGAAACACCATATATTTT | CASSSGEPGNTIYF
. | TRBJ1-1 | . | TRBV9 | TGTGCCAGCAGCGCCGGGACTGTAGGCACTGAAGCTTTCTTT | CASSAGTVGTEAFF
. | TRBJ2-1 | . | TRBV4-3 | TGCGCCAGCAGTCGGAACCTGGGAGACAGAGGGTTCTTC | CASSRNLGDRGFF
few | TRBJ2-7 | TRBD2 | TRBV12-3/TRBV12-4 | TGTGCCAGCAGTCCCGTTACTAGCGGGAGTAGAGAGCAGTACTTC | CASSPVTSGSREQYF
. | TRBJ1-2 | . | TRBV29-1 | TGCAGCGTCGAGGCAGGAGAACTTAACTATGGCTACACCTTC | CSVEAGELNYGYTF
. | TRBJ2-3 | TRBD2 | TRBV20-1 | TGCAGTGCTAGTGGAGGGGGAACTAGCGGGAGAGCCACGCAGTATTTT | CSASGGGTSGRATQYF
few | TRBJ1-5 | . | TRBV6-2/TRBV6-3 | TGTGCCAGCAGGGATGGAGGAGGGAGGGGGAGTGAACCCCAGCATTTT | CASRDGGGRGSEPQHF
many | TRBJ2-7 | . | TRBV28 | TGTGCCAGCAGTTTACCCCTAAGGAGGACAAACAACGAGCAGTACTTC | CASSLPLRRTNNEQYF
. | TRBJ1-2 | . | TRBV3-1 | TGTGCCAGCGGCCAAGGGCAGAATAATAACTATGGCTACACCTTC | CASGQGQNNNYGYTF
. | TRBJ1-2 | . | TRBV9 | TGTGCCAGCAGCGTGTGGGGACGGGGCTACACCTTC | CASSVWGRGYTF
few | TRBJ2-5 | TRBD2 | TRBV20-1 | TGCAGTGCTAGATCGACTCGCGGGAGATGGGAAGAGACCCAGTACTTC | CSARSTRGRWEETQYF
. | TRBJ1-2 | . | TRBV20-1 | TGCAGTGCTAGAGGTTGGACACCCATCTATGGCTACACCTTC | CSARGWTPIYGYTF